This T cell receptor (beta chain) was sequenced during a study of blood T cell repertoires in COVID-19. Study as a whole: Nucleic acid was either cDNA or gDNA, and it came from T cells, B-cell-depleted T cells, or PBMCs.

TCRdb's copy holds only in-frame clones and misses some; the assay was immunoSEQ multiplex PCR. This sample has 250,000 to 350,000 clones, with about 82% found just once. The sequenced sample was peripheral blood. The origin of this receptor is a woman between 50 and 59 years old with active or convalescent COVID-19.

The CDR3: CASRTLNTEAFF. In DNA form, the CDR3 reads TGTGCCAGCAGAACACTGAACACTGAAGCTTTCTTT. The chain links TRBV28 to TRBJ1-1; D unresolved. Between the trimmed V and J ends, which lost 6 bases and 0 bases, there was a span of 5 bases. This CDR3 spans 12 amino acids. CDR1 is MDHEN and CDR2 is SYDVKM in the germline V gene.